A selection of T cell receptor beta chains follows, all from one sample in a study of T cell clonotyping in hematopoietic cell transplantation. Clones were read by immunoSEQ multiplex PCR, and TCRdb kept only the in-frame ones, dropping some. The repertoire holds more than 9,000 clones, with approximately 51% as singletons. The sequencing here drew on peripheral blood mononuclear cells, taken 100 days after allogeneic stem cell transplant. All receptors come from a female patient in her 50s who had an allogeneic stem cell transplant from an unrelated donor, so the T cells may come from the graft donor. Some clones in this sample may be carry-over from other donors' samples. Each CDR3 is given with its conserved first and last residue. D genes are given only for firm matches. Rows give clone size only sometimes, using once, few, many, or a class for an expanded clone.

CDR3aa	CDR3nt	v_gene	abundance	j_gene	d_gene
CASSFYEGTEAFF	TGTGCCAGCAGCTTTTACGAGGGCACTGAAGCTTTCTTT	TRBV7-2	-	TRBJ1-1	-
CASSSGQGNTEAFF	TGTGCCAGCAGCTCGGGACAGGGGAACACTGAAGCTTTCTTT	TRBV7-6	once	TRBJ1-1	TRBD1
CAWGNPQNF	TGTGCCTGGGGTAACCCCCAGAACTTC	TRBV30	-	TRBJ2-4	-
CASSQVVVATTEAFF	TGCGCCAGCAGCCAAGTCGTAGTGGCGACCACTGAAGCTTTCTTT	TRBV4-1	-	TRBJ1-1	-
CASSEWGGESYTF	TGTGCCAGCAGTGAGTGGGGGGGGGAGAGCTACACCTTC	TRBV25-1	-	TRBJ1-2	-
CASRLLAEMNTGAFF	TGTGCAAGTCGCCTCTTGGCCGAAATGAACACTGGAGCTTTCTTT	TRBV12-2	few	TRBJ1-1	-
CAWSLGTEAFF	TGTGCCTGGAGTCTGGGGACTGAAGCTTTCTTT	TRBV30	-	TRBJ1-1	-
CAWSVLGHAGTQYF	TGTGCCTGGAGTGTATTGGGCCACGCAGGGACCCAGTACTTC	TRBV30	-	TRBJ2-5	-
CAWSVMSPEAFF	TGTGCCTGGAGTGTAATGTCCCCTGAAGCTTTCTTT	TRBV30	-	TRBJ1-1	-
CAWETGLAGEQYF	TGTGCCTGGGAAACGGGACTAGCTGGCGAGCAGTACTTC	TRBV30	once	TRBJ2-7	TRBD2
CAWSLGAENIQYF	TGTGCCTGGAGTTTGGGGGCCGAAAACATTCAGTACTTC	TRBV30	-	TRBJ2-4	-
CSVPDRGNEKLFF	TGCAGCGTCCCGGACAGGGGGAATGAAAAACTGTTTTTT	TRBV29-1	-	TRBJ1-4	TRBD1
CASSPRTGGPGTTQYF	TGTGCCAGCAGCCCGCGGACTGGGGGCCCGGGAACTACGCAGTATTTT	TRBV7-9	-	TRBJ2-3	-
CSVLHTEAFF	TGCAGCGTTCTCCACACTGAAGCTTTCTTT	TRBV29-1	-	TRBJ1-1	-
CASSLVQQVAAYEQYF	TGTGCCAGCAGCTTAGTCCAACAGGTCGCCGCCTACGAGCAGTACTTC	TRBV7-2	few	TRBJ2-7	-
CAWPGEDGYTF	TGTGCCTGGCCAGGGGAGGATGGCTACACCTTC	TRBV30	-	TRBJ1-2	-
CASSFPGLAGAPNTGELFF	TGTGCCAGCAGCTTCCCGGGACTAGCGGGGGCCCCGAACACCGGGGAGCTGTTTTTT	TRBV11-2	large	TRBJ2-2	TRBD2
CATSRGQGAREQYF	TGTGCCACCAGCAGGGGACAGGGGGCGCGAGAGCAGTACTTC	TRBV15	-	TRBJ2-7	TRBD1
CAISETAGGVNERLFF	TGTGCCATCAGTGAGACAGCAGGGGGCGTTAATGAAAGACTGTTTTTT	TRBV10-3	-	TRBJ1-4	TRBD1
CSARPGQGGGYTF	TGCAGCGCGCGCCCCGGACAGGGTGGCGGCTACACCTTC	TRBV29-1	-	TRBJ1-2	TRBD1
CAWSWLGPGEQYF	TGTGCCTGGAGCTGGCTGGGGCCTGGGGAGCAGTACTTC	TRBV30	-	TRBJ2-5	-
CASSLGYAGELFF	TGTGCCAGCAGCTTAGGCTACGCCGGTGAGCTGTTTTTT	TRBV5-4	few	TRBJ2-2	-
CAWRTGFYSNTEAFF	TGTGCCTGGAGGACAGGATTCTACTCGAACACTGAAGCTTTCTTT	TRBV30	-	TRBJ1-1	-
CASSSSGRYEQYF	TGTGCCAGCAGCAGTAGCGGGAGGTACGAGCAGTACTTC	TRBV6-5	-	TRBJ2-7	TRBD2
CASFEEASGNTGELFF	TGTGCCAGCTTCGAGGAGGCTAGCGGTAACACCGGGGAGCTGTTTTTT	TRBV25-1	once	TRBJ2-2	TRBD2